What follows are 11 T cell receptor beta chains derived from one specimen sequenced in a study of blood T cell repertoires in COVID-19 (TCRdb year 2020). Libraries were made using the immunoSEQ multiplex PCR assay. TCRdb obtained this table from immuneACCESS and retained in-frame rearrangements with V and J assigned. These tables miss some clones; where compared with another copy, unresolved V genes account for less than half of the shortfall, and the remainder is unexplained. This sample gives some 240,000 clones in total; 90% of them show up just once. The ten largest account for about 2.1% of the sample. The material sequenced was peripheral blood. The receptors come from a woman aged 55 to 70 with COVID-19, enrolled during active disease.

This rearrangement joins TRBV5-6 to TRBJ2-1; D is uncertain. The germline gives CDR1 SGHDT, CDR2 YYEEEE. V gave up 0 bases and J gave up 8 bases, with 3 bases separating them. The CDR3 totals 11 residues. The CDR3 loop is CASSLAHEQFF. The CDR3 bases are TGTGCCAGCAGCTTGGCTCATGAGCAGTTCTTC.

CDR3 DNA sequence: TGCGCCAGCAGCTACTGGGACCCCAGGGGTCACATATATTTT. Amino acids: CASSYWDPRGHIYF. This chain uses TRBV5-1 with TRBJ1-3, with D perhaps matching TRBD1 (6 bases). The germline V gene has CDR1 SGHRS and CDR2 YFSETQ. CDR3 length: 14 residues. The V end lost 3 bases, the J end lost 12 bases, and 19 bases lay between the germline ends.

The chain links TRBV19 to TRBJ1-6; 12 bases are shared with TRBD1. The CDR3 consists of 16 residues. Trimming at V came to 7 bases and at J to 11 bases, leaving 12 bases not matched to a gene. The V gene's germline CDR1 is LNHDA and CDR2 SQIVND (reference sequence). The CDR3 reads CASTAPYGTGGPPLHF. Here the CDR3 DNA reads TGTGCCAGTACTGCTCCTTACGGGACAGGGGGCCCACCCCTCCACTTT.

This clone was seen repeatedly, ten times or more. The V and J genes are TRBV7-9 and TRBJ2-3, with TRBD1 matching 7 bases. Germline-derived CDR1 and CDR2 are SEHNR and FQNEAQ (reference sequence). With 5 bases clipped from V and 0 bases from J, the junction kept 8 bases outside the gene matches. CDR3 length equals 16 residues. The DNA of the CDR3 is TGTGCCAGCAGCGGGGTAGGGGGCAAGAGCACAGATACGCAGTATTTT. Amino acids: CASSGVGGKSTDTQYF.

This chain uses TRBV6-5 with TRBJ1-1, with 9 bases matching TRBD1. Germline values: CDR1 MNHEY, CDR2 SVGAGI. V was pared by 2 bases and J by 5 bases, with 6 bases of the junction left unmatched. There are 15 residues in the CDR3. The CDR3 coding sequence is TGTGCCAGCAGTTACCGGACAGGGGCAGGTACTGAAGCTTTCTTT. Its translation: CASSYRTGAGTEAFF.

The V gene is TRBV5-6, the J gene TRBJ2-3, with TRBD2 matching 8 bases. The CDR3 is 17 amino acids. With 3 bases clipped from V and 4 bases from J, the junction kept 13 bases outside the gene matches. Germline V lookup: CDR1 SGHDT, CDR2 YYEEEE. CDR3 region: CASSSNRGGGPSDTQYF. CDR3 nucleotide sequence: TGTGCCAGCAGCTCAAATAGGGGCGGGGGGCCCTCAGATACGCAGTATTTT.

The chain has TRBV7-9 and TRBJ1-5; 8 nucleotides match TRBD1. Germline trimming cut 8 bases from V and 4 bases from J; bases unmatched to any gene: 10. The CDR3 contains 15 residues. CDR1 is SEHNR and CDR2 is FQNEAQ in the germline V gene (reference sequence). CDR3 DNA sequence: TGTGCCAGCTCCGGGGAGAGGACAGGGAATCAGCCCCAGCATTTT. It codes for CASSGERTGNQPQHF.

J is TRBJ2-3 and V is TRBV7-6, with D tentatively TRBD1 (5 bases). Per the germline V gene, CDR1 is SGHVS and CDR2 is FNYEAQ. The CDR3 contains 15 residues. Trimming shortened V by 4 bases and J by 2 bases, and 13 bases separated the two germline ends. The CDR3 DNA is TGTGCCAGCAGCTCACCGACCAGGGCCACAGATACGCAGTATTTT. Translated, it gives CASSSPTRATDTQYF.

This chain joins TRBV14 and TRBJ2-5; 14 bases line up with TRBD2. J was trimmed by 6 bases and V by 1 base; bases with no gene match: 7. Germline CDR1 SGHDN, CDR2 FVKESK. This CDR3 has 17 amino acids. The CDR3 DNA sequence: TGTGCCAGCAGCCAAGGACTAGCGGGGGGGCCCACAAAGACCCAGTACTTC. Translating it yields CASSQGLAGGPTKTQYF.

This chain's CDR3 is CASSLSTGLGETQYF. The CDR3 DNA follows: TGTGCCAGCAGCCTATCGACAGGTTTGGGGGAGACCCAGTACTTC. The V gene is TRBV6-5, the J gene TRBJ2-5; maybe TRBD1 (6 bases). The V end lost 6 bases, the J end lost 5 bases, and 19 bases lay between the germline ends. The germline gives CDR1 MNHEY, CDR2 SVGAGI. CDR3 length: 15 amino acids.

This clone was seen a single time. The chain couples TRBV7-2 to TRBJ1-1, with unresolved D. Germline V gene data show CDR1 as SGHTA and CDR2 as FQGNSA. The CDR3 length is 13 residues. Trimming pared 4 bases from V and 2 bases from J, leaving 8 bases between. Here the CDR3 DNA reads TGTGCCAGCAGCTCCGAGTTAAACACTGAAGCTTTCTTT. It is translated as CASSSELNTEAFF.